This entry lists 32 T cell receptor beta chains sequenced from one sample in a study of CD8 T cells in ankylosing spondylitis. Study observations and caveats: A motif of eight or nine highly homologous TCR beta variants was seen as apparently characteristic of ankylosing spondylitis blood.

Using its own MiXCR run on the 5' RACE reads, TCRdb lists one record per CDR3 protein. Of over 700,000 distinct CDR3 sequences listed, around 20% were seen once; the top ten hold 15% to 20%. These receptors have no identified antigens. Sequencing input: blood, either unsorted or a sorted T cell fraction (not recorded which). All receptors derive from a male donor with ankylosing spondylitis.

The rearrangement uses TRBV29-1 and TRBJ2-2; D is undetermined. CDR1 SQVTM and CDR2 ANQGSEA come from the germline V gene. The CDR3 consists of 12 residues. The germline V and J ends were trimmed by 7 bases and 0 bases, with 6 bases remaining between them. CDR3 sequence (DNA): TGCAGCGGGTGCGCGAACACCGGGGAGCTGTTTTTT. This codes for CSGCANTGELFF.

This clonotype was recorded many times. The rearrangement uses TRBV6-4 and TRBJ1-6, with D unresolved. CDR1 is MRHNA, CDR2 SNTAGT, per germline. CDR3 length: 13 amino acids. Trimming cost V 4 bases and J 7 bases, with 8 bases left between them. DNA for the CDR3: TGTGCCAGCAGTGGGGAAGAGAATTCACCCCTCCACTTT. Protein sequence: CASSGEENSPLHF.

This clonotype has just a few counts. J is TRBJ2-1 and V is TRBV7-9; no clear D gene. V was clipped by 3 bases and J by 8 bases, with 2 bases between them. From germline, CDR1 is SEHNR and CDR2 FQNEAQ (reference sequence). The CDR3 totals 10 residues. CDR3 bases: TGTGCCAGCAGCTTTGATGAGCAGTTCTTC. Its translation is CASSFDEQFF. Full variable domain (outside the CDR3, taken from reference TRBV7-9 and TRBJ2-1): DTGVSQNPRHKITKRGQNVTFRCDPISEHNRLYWYRQTLGQGPEFLTYFQNEAQLEKSRLLSDRFSAERPKGSFSTLEIQRTEQGDSAMYLCASSFDEQFFGPGTRLTVL.

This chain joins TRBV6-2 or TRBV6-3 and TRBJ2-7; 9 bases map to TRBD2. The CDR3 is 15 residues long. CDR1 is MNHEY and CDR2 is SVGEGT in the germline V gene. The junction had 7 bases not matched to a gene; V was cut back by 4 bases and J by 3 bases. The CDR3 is CASSLIAGVVYEQYF. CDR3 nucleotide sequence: TGTGCCAGCAGTTTGATAGCGGGGGTTGTCTACGAGCAGTACTTC.

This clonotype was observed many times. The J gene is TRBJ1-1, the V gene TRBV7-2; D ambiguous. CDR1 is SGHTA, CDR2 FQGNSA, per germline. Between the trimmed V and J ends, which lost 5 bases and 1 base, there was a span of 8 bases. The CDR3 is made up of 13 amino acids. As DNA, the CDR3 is TGTGCCAGCAGCCAGTGGGGGAACACTGAAGCTTTCTTT. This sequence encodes CASSQWGNTEAFF.

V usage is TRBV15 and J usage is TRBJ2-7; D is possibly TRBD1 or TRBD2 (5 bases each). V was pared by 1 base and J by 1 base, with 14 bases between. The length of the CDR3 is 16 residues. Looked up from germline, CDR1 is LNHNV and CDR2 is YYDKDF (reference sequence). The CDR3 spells CATSRAGPGLSYEQYF. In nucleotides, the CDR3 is TGTGCCACCAGCAGAGCGGGACCAGGGTTGTCCTACGAGCAGTACTTC.

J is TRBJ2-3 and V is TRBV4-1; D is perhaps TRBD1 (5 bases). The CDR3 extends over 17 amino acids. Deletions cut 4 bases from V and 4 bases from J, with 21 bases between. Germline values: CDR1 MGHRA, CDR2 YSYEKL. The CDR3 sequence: CASSLLLGFRASDTQYF. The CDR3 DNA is TGCGCCAGCAGCCTACTCCTTGGGTTCAGGGCCTCAGATACGCAGTATTTT.

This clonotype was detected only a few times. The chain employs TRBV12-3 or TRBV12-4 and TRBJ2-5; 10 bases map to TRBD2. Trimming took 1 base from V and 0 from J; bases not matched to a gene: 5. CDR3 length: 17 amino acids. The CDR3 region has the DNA TGTGCCAGCAGTTTAGGGACTAGCGGACCCCACCAAGAGACCCAGTACTTC. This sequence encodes CASSLGTSGPHQETQYF.

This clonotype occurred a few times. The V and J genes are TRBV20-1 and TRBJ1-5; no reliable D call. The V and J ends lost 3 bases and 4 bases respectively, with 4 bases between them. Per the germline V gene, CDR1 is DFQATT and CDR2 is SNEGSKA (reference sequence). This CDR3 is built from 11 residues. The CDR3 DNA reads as TGCAGTGCTAGGACTAATCAGCCCCAGCATTTT. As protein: CSARTNQPQHF.

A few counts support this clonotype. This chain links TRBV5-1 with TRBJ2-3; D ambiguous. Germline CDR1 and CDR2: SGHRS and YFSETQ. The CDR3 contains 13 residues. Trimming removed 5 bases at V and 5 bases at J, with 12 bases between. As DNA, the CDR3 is TGCGCCAGCAGTCGGCGTGGGGAAGATACGCAGTATTTT. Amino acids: CASSRRGEDTQYF.

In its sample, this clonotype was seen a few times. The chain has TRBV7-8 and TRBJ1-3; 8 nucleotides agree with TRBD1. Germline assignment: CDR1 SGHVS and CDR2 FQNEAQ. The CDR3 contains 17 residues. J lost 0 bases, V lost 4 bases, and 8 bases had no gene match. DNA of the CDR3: TGTGCCAGCAGCTCAGGGCGGACAGGGAGCTCTGGAAACACCATATATTTT. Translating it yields CASSSGRTGSSGNTIYF.

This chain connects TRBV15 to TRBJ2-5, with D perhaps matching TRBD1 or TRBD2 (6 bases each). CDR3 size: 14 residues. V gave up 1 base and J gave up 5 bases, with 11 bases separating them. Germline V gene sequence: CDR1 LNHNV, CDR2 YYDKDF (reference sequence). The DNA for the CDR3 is TGTGCCACCAGCAGAGGGGGGGCTCGGGAGACCCAGTACTTC. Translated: CATSRGGARETQYF.

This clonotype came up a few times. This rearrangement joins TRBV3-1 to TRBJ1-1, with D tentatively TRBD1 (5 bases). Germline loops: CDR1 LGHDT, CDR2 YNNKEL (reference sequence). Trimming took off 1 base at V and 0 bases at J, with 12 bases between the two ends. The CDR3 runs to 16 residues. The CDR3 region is CASSQGTWGVNTEAFF. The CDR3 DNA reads TGTGCCAGCAGCCAAGGGACCTGGGGGGTGAACACTGAAGCTTTCTTT.

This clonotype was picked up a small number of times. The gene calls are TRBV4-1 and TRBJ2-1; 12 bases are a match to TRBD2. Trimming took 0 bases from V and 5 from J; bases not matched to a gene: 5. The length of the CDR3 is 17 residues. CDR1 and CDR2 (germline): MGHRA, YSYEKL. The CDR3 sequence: CASSQDVASGRDNEQFF. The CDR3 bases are TGCGCCAGCAGCCAAGACGTGGCTAGCGGGAGGGACAATGAGCAGTTCTTC.

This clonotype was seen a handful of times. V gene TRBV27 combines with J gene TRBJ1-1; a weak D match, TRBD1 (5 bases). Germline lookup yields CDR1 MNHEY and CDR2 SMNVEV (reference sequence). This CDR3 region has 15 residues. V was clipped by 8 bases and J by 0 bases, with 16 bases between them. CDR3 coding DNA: TGTGCCAGCTCCTCGCCGGGACGGCTGAACACTGAAGCTTTCTTT. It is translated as CASSSPGRLNTEAFF.

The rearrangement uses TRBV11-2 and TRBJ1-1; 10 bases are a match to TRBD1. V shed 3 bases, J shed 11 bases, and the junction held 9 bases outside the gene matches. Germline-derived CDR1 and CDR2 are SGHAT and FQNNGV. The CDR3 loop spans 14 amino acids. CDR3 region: CASSLVTGGRDAFF. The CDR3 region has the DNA TGTGCCAGCAGCTTGGTGACAGGGGGCCGGGATGCTTTCTTT. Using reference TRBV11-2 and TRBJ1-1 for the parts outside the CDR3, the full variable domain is EAGVAQSPRYKIIEKRQSVAFWCNPISGHATLYWYQQILGQGPKLLIQFQNNGVVDDSQLPKDRFSAERLKGVDSTLKIQPAKLEDSAVYLCASSLVTGGRDAFFGQGTRLTVV.

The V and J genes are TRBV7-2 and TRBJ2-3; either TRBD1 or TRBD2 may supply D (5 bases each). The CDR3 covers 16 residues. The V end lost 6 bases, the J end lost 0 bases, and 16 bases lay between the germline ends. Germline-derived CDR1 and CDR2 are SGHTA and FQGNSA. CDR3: CASSRGAPGSTDTQYF. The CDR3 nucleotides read TGTGCCAGCAGTCGAGGGGCTCCAGGGAGCACAGATACGCAGTATTTT.

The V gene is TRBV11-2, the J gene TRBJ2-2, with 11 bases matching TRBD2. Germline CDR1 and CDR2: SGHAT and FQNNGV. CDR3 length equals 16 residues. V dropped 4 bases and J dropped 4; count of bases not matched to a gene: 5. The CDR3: CASSSGLAGFTGELFF. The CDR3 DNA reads TGTGCCAGCAGCTCCGGACTAGCGGGTTTCACCGGGGAGCTGTTTTTT.

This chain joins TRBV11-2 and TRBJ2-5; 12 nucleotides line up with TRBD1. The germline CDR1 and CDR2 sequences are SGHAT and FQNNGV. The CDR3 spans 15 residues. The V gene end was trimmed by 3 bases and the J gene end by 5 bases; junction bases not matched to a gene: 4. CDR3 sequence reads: CASSLGTGGWETQYF. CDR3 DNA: TGTGCCAGCAGCTTGGGGACAGGGGGCTGGGAGACCCAGTACTTC.

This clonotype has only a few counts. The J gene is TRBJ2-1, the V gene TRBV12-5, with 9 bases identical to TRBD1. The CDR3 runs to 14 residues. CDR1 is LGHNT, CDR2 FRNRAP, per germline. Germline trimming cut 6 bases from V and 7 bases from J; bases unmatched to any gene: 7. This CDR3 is CASGRDRVGNEQFF. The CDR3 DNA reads TGTGCTAGTGGCAGGGACAGGGTTGGGAATGAGCAGTTCTTC.

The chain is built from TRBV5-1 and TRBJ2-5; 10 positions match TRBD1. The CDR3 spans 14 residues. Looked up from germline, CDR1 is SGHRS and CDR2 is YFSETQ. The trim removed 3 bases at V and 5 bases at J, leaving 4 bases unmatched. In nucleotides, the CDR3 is TGCGCCAGCAGCTCGGGACAGGGGTTGGAGACCCAGTACTTC. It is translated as CASSSGQGLETQYF.

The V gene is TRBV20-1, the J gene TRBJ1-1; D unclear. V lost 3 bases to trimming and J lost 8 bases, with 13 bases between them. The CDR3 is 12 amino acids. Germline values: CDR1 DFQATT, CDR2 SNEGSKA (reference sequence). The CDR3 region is CSARGLGPEAFF. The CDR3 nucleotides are TGCAGTGCTAGGGGGTTGGGCCCCGAAGCTTTCTTT.

The CDR3 here is CSARDSARGPGYGYTF. The CDR3 DNA reads as TGCAGTGCTAGAGATTCGGCCCGTGGGCCTGGCTATGGCTACACCTTC. The chain employs TRBV20-1 and TRBJ1-2; D is uncertain. The CDR3 loop spans 16 amino acids. Germline V lookup: CDR1 DFQATT, CDR2 SNEGSKA (reference sequence). V was pared by 0 bases and J by 4 bases, with 18 bases between.

The CDR3 coding sequence is TGCAGCGTTGATTTAGGACACCAGAACACCGGGGAGCTGTTTTTT. Its translation is CSVDLGHQNTGELFF. The chain has TRBV29-1 and TRBJ2-2; perhaps TRBD1 as D (5 bases). The CDR3 contains 15 residues. V was pared by 3 bases and J by 1 base, with 12 bases between. Germline values: CDR1 SQVTM, CDR2 ANQGSEA.

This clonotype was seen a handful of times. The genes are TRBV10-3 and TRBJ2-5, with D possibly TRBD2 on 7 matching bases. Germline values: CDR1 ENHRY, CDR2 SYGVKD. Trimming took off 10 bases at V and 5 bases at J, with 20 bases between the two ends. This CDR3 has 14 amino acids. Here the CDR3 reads CATGRGASHETQYF. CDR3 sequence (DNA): TGTGCCACCGGACGGGGGGCGTCCCATGAGACCCAGTACTTC.

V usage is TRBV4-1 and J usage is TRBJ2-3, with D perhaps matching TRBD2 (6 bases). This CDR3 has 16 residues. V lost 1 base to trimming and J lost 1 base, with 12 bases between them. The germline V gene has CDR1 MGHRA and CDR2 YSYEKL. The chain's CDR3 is CASSQGIWGGTDTQYF. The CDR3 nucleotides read TGCGCCAGCAGCCAAGGGATTTGGGGGGGCACAGATACGCAGTATTTT.

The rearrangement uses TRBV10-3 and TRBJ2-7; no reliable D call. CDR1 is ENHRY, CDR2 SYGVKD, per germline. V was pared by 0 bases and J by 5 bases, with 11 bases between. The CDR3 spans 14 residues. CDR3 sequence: CAISESKDAHEQYF. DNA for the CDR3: TGTGCCATCAGTGAGTCCAAGGACGCCCACGAGCAGTACTTC.

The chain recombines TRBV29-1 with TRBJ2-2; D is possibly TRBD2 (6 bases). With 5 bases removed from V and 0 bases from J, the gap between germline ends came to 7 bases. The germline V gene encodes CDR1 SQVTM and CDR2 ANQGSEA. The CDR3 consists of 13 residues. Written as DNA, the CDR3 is TGCAGCGTTATAGCGGCGAACACCGGGGAGCTGTTTTTT. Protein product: CSVIAANTGELFF.

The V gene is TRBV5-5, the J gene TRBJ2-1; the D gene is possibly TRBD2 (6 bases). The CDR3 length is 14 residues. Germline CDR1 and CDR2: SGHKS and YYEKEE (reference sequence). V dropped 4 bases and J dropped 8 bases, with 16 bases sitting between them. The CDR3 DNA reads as TGTGCCAGCAGCCCGCGGACCGGGAGCGATGAGCAGTTCTTC. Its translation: CASSPRTGSDEQFF.

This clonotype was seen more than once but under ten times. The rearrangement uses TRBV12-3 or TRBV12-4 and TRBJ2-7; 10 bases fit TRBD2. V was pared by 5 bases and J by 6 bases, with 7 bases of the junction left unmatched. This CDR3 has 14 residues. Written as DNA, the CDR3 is TGTGCCAGCAGTACAAGCGGGAGGGCGGTCGAGCAGTACTTC. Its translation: CASSTSGRAVEQYF.

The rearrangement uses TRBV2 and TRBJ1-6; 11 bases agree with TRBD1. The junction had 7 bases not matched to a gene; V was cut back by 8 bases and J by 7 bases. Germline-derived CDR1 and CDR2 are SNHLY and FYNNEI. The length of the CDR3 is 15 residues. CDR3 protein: CASLLGTGGNSPLHF. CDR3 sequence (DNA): TGTGCCAGCCTTCTGGGGACAGGGGGAAATTCACCCCTCCACTTT.

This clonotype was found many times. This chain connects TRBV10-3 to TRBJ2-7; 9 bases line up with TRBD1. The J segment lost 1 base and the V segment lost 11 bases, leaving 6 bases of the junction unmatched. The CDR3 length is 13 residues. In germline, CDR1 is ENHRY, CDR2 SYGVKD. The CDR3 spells CASGTGRSYEQYF. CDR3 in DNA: TGTGCCTCGGGGACAGGGAGATCCTACGAGCAGTACTTC.